This entry describes one TCR beta chain. Its antigen is not yet known. Within one base of it there is no much larger clone, and no base qualities were kept. The data were obtained in a study of T cells in localized non-small cell lung cancer (dated by TCRdb to about 2020). About the investigation overall: The study examined T cell repertoires in under 300 patients with early-stage NSCLC and compared tumors with uninvolved tumor-adjacent lungs. The cohort comprised roughly 220 treatment-naïve NSCLC patients with resected, localized lung tumors. The mean age of the NSCLC patients was under 70 years, with 130 or so men and 85 to 110 women. What the research found in general, with its limitations: Because of the exploratory design, TCR variables were selected using unadjusted p-values without false-discovery rate correction. Because multi-region tumor sequencing was not done, intratumor heterogeneity could not be ruled out. Uninvolved tumor-adjacent lung showed the highest T cell clonality, higher than tumor, which suggests more focused antigenic responses in the uninvolved tumor-adjacent lung. Of the top 100 tumor clones, a median of approximately 60 were detected in paired uninvolved adjacent lung; 28 were also among that lung's top 100. Higher T cell density in blood was associated with longer overall survival, whereas higher clonality in adjacent lung was associated with shorter survival.

Sequences LNHDA (CDR1) and SQIVND (CDR2) are obtained from the germline V gene (reference sequence). Reading from cysteine to phenylalanine, the CDR3 counts 15 amino acids. The sequence is cut down to CDR3 DNA, 45 bases in frame from base 1. Trimming takes 6 bases off V and 3 bases off J; junction bases not matched to a gene: 7. The immunoSEQ Assay was used to sequence TCR beta CDR3 regions from DNA. In the authors' own workflow: T cell density was computed as TCR beta template counts normalized to usable DNA estimated by amplifying housekeeping genes. Richness was estimated with the preseqR package, extrapolating to 400,000 templates for PBMC samples and 120,000 templates for tissue samples. Clonality was defined as one minus Pielou's evenness. Differential abundance testing on productive amino-acid clonotypes, with a minimum total count of 5 and an alpha of 0.1, was used to identify tissue-enriched TCRs. The Jaccard Index and the Morisita Overlap Index were used to measure how much the repertoires overlapped between compartments. TCR beta CDR3s were clustered by GLIPH together with public tetramer-defined viral CDR3s, and at least three viral sequences plus V-gene enrichment were required for viral motifs. Here the immuneACCESS table is served through TCRdb, limited to in-frame sequences with V and J called. Missing clones are a known gap in these copies; in checked studies unresolved V genes cover under half, and the rest lacks a known reason. The DNA gave D and trimming, while V, J and clone size come from that table. The sample records around 910 clones, more than 25% of which are singletons. The ten largest clones take up over 15% of the sample.

At diagnosis, peripheral blood, uninvolved tumor-adjacent lung and tumor were collected and were preserved as a mix of fresh-frozen and FFPE material. This sequence originates from a male donor at least 60 years old with stage II squamous cell lung carcinoma. The source material was lung tumor tissue, sampled before any cancer treatment. This receptor chain uses TRBV19 and TRBJ1-5; TRBD1 aligns with 8 central bases. The CDR3 amino acid sequence is: CASSGDRSDNQPQHF. In nucleotides, the sequence is TGTGCCAGTAGCGGGGACAGGTCCGACAATCAGCCCCAGCATTTT.